The present TCR beta chain was sequenced within a study of T cells in Graves' hyperthyroidism and ophthalmopathy. At the level of the study: The authors collected peripheral blood at initial diagnosis, before any treatment. Whole-study results and caveats: Model output signaled ophthalmopathy a median about 6.3 months ahead of onset.

Points on this clonotype: Its cognate antigen is unknown.

The CDR3 has 13 residues. V was clipped by 5 bases and J by 6 bases, with 12 bases between them. Germline V gene lookup returns CDR1 SGHTA and CDR2 FQGTGA. The investigators amplified TCR beta CDR3 regions from RNA transcripts. With the HTBI primer set, the TCR CDR3 went through a first round of RT-PCR. TCRdb reprocessed the multiplex PCR reads with MiXCR, giving one entry per CDR3 protein. In the table there are about 400,000 distinct CDR3 sequences, roughly 13% of which are singletons. Graves' hyperthyroidism without ophthalmopathy progression within 18 months was termed stable. Exclusion of patients followed from uncontrolled infection, other autoimmune disease, pregnancy or lactation.

J is TRBJ2-3 and V is TRBV7-3; D call uncertain. Material for sequencing was blood. The origin of this receptor is a woman between 18 and 30 years old with Graves' hyperthyroidism. CDR3 region: CASSTDPWDTQYF. The DNA for the CDR3 is TGTGCCAGCAGCACCGACCCGTGGGATACGCAGTATTTT.